The 20 T cell receptor beta chains below all came from one sample that was sequenced in a study of T cells after yellow fever vaccination. TCRdb itself ran the 5' RACE reads through MiXCR, one entry per CDR3 protein. The sample contains roughly 500,000 distinct CDR3 sequences, under 25% of which appear only once. Sequencing used PBMCs, obtained 15 days after the yellow fever booster vaccination. Receptors were obtained from a man aged 25 to 40 who received the YFV17D yellow fever vaccine.

This clonotype was seen a handful of times. Here the CDR3 reads CSVLPTSGNGNEQFF. The CDR3 DNA sequence: TGCAGCGTTCTCCCGACTAGCGGGAACGGAAATGAGCAGTTCTTC. The J gene is TRBJ2-1, the V gene TRBV29-1, with 11 nucleotides matching TRBD2. The CDR3 length is 15 residues. The V gene's germline CDR1 is SQVTM and CDR2 ANQGSEA. Unmatched junction bases numbered 10, after V lost 5 bases and J lost 7 bases.

The chain carries TRBV11-3 and TRBJ2-3, with 9 positions matching TRBD1. Germline CDR1 reads SGHNT; CDR2 reads YENEEA. With 5 bases clipped from V and 4 bases from J, the junction kept 4 bases outside the gene matches. This CDR3 region has 14 residues. CDR3 region: CASSTGGAPDTQYF. In nucleotides, the CDR3 is TGTGCCAGCAGCACAGGGGGCGCCCCAGATACGCAGTATTTT.

J is TRBJ2-3 and V is TRBV20-1; D gene unclear. The CDR3 extends over 11 amino acids. Trimming pared 3 bases from V and 6 bases from J, leaving 7 bases between. In germline, CDR1 is DFQATT, CDR2 SNEGSKA (reference sequence). The CDR3 sequence is CSASLGDTQYF. Written as DNA, the CDR3 is TGCAGTGCTAGTTTGGGGGATACGCAGTATTTT.

This clonotype was seen repeatedly, ten times or more. This chain joins TRBV29-1 and TRBJ2-3; D tentatively reads TRBD1 or TRBD2 (5 bases each). V lost 8 bases and J lost 4, with 22 bases in between. The germline gives CDR1 SQVTM, CDR2 ANQGSEA. The CDR3 length is 15 residues. Written as DNA, the CDR3 is TGCAGCCTCTCTAGAGGGCAGGGAATAGCAGATACGCAGTATTTT. Its protein is CSLSRGQGIADTQYF.

This clonotype has more than one count but fewer than ten. The chain joins TRBV7-2 to TRBJ2-5; no firm D call. CDR3 length equals 13 residues. V lost 7 bases and J 5 bases, leaving 14 bases between the germline ends. Germline CDR1 is SGHTA and CDR2 is FQGNSA. This CDR3 is CASTDQIGETQYF. CDR3 in DNA: TGTGCCAGCACCGACCAGATTGGGGAGACCCAGTACTTC. The full variable domain, with the rest looked up from reference TRBV7-2 and TRBJ2-5, is GAGVSQSPSNKVTEKGKDVELRCDPISGHTALYWYRQSLGQGLEFLIYFQGNSAPDKSGLPSDRFSAERTGGSVSTLTIQRTQQEDSAVYLCASTDQIGETQYFGPGTRLLVL.

V is TRBV7-2 and J is TRBJ2-5; tentative D call: TRBD2 (7 bases). The CDR3 totals 14 residues. Germline loops: CDR1 SGHTA, CDR2 FQGNSA. V gave up 7 bases and J gave up 6 bases, with 18 bases separating them. The DNA of the CDR3 is TGTGCCAGCACCCAAGGGGGGGGCGCGAAGACCCAGTACTTC. Translating it yields CASTQGGGAKTQYF.

This clonotype was observed a handful of times. The J gene is TRBJ2-7, the V gene TRBV29-1; TRBD2 aligns across 8 bases. The germline CDR1 and CDR2 sequences are SQVTM and ANQGSEA. There are 14 residues in the CDR3. J lost 5 bases, V lost 5 bases, and 11 bases had no gene match. The CDR3 DNA sequence: TGCAGCGTTTGGGGTTCAGCGGGAGTCAACGAGCAGTACTTC. Protein: CSVWGSAGVNEQYF.

The chain recombines TRBV6-5 with TRBJ2-1; TRBD2 matches 11 bases. Germline CDR1 and CDR2: MNHEY and SVGAGI. The V segment lost 3 bases and the J segment 7 bases; nucleotides outside the gene matches: 5. CDR3 length: 15 residues. CDR3 sequence: CASSYLAGGNNEQFF. The CDR3 DNA reads as TGTGCCAGCAGTTATCTAGCGGGAGGTAATAATGAGCAGTTCTTC.

This clonotype was counted between two and nine times. The J gene is TRBJ2-1, the V gene TRBV12-3 or TRBV12-4; TRBD2 matches at 12 bases. CDR3 size: 19 residues. J gave up 5 bases and V 7 bases, and 18 bases lay outside the gene matches. CDR3 bases: TGTGCCAGCACCCTAGACAGGGTGGCTAGCGGGAGGGTTCACAATGAGCAGTTCTTC. It specifies CASTLDRVASGRVHNEQFF.

The chain carries TRBV7-2 and TRBJ2-6; D gene ambiguous. This CDR3 region has 14 residues. Germline-derived CDR1 and CDR2 are SGHTA and FQGNSA. V was trimmed by 4 bases and J by 2 bases, leaving 6 bases between them. For the CDR3, the DNA is TGTGCCAGCAGCTATAACCCTGGGGCCAACGTCCTGACTTTC. This sequence encodes CASSYNPGANVLTF.

The chain has TRBV20-1 and TRBJ2-7, with 12 bases fitting TRBD2. There are 15 residues in the CDR3. Germline V gene data show CDR1 as DFQATT and CDR2 as SNEGSKA (reference sequence). With 0 bases clipped from V and 3 bases from J, the junction kept 3 bases outside the gene matches. CDR3 DNA sequence: TGCAGTGCTAGAGATGTGACTAGCGGGAGCTACGAGCAGTACTTC. As protein: CSARDVTSGSYEQYF.

The V call is TRBV7-9, the J call TRBJ2-6; 7 positions match TRBD1. With V trimmed by 4 bases and J by 0 bases, 6 bases remained unmatched. Per germline, CDR1 SEHNR and CDR2 FQNEAQ (reference sequence). This CDR3 is built from 17 residues. CDR3 coding DNA: TGTGCCAGCAGCTCCCCGACAGGGATCTCTGGGGCCAACGTCCTGACTTTC. This sequence encodes CASSSPTGISGANVLTF.

Turning to this clonotype: One end of the junction fails to match germline, which may point to a read error. The chain joins TRBV10-3 to TRBJ2-2; TRBD2 might be the D (5 bases). Germline loops: CDR1 ENHRY, CDR2 SYGVKD. This CDR3 is built from 16 residues. CDR3 nucleotide sequence: TGTGCCATCAGTGATCCTAATTTCCGTAACACCGGGGAGCGGTTTTTT. Encoded protein: CAISDPNFRNTGERFF.

The CDR3 here is CASSQDQAAPDTQYF. The CDR3 coding sequence is TGTGCCAGCAGCCAAGATCAAGCGGCCCCAGATACGCAGTATTTT. The chain carries TRBV3-1 and TRBJ2-3; perhaps TRBD2 as D (5 bases). Trimming left V 0 bases short and J 4 bases short, with 11 bases between. The CDR3 has 15 residues. Germline V lookup: CDR1 LGHDT, CDR2 YNNKEL (reference sequence).

The chain recombines TRBV12-3 or TRBV12-4 with TRBJ2-7, with D perhaps matching TRBD1 or TRBD2 (6 bases each). The CDR3 contains 13 residues. V was cut by 3 bases and J by 7 bases, with 13 bases left in between. This CDR3 reads CASSFGGYEEQYF. The DNA of the CDR3 is TGTGCCAGCAGTTTCGGGGGCTACGAGGAGCAGTACTTC.

V gene TRBV7-2 combines with J gene TRBJ1-2; TRBD1 matches 9 bases. The V segment lost 3 bases and the J segment 4 bases; nucleotides outside the gene matches: 3. This CDR3 region has 14 residues. Germline CDR1 and CDR2: SGHTA and FQGNSA. CDR3 in amino acids: CASSLGQGAYGYTF. As DNA, the CDR3 is TGTGCCAGCAGCTTGGGACAGGGTGCCTATGGCTACACCTTC. The variable domain in full, completed from reference TRBV7-2 and TRBJ1-2, reads GAGVSQSPSNKVTEKGKDVELRCDPISGHTALYWYRQSLGQGLEFLIYFQGNSAPDKSGLPSDRFSAERTGGSVSTLTIQRTQQEDSAVYLCASSLGQGAYGYTFGSGTRLTVV.

This clonotype turned up a few times. The rearrangement links TRBV6-4 to TRBJ2-1; 10 bases agree with TRBD1. The junction had 9 bases not matched to a gene; V was cut back by 8 bases and J by 8 bases. The CDR3 length is 14 residues. CDR1 and CDR2 from the germline V gene are MRHNA and SNTAGT. The CDR3 region is CASSRDRGSYEQFF. Here the CDR3 DNA reads TGTGCCAGCTCTAGGGACAGGGGTAGTTATGAGCAGTTCTTC.

In its sample, this clonotype was seen a few times. In DNA, the CDR3 is TGTGCCAGCAGCTTACCTCGGATACGGACTAGCGGGATCAATGAGCAGTTCTTC. This codes for CASSLPRIRTSGINEQFF. The V gene is TRBV11-2, the J gene TRBJ2-1, with 12 bases aligning to TRBD2. The CDR3 has 18 residues. CDR1 is SGHAT, CDR2 FQNNGV, per germline. V shed 2 bases and J 6 bases; nucleotides not matched to a gene: 11.

The sample holds a few counts of this clonotype. V is TRBV7-2 and J is TRBJ2-5; 7 bases align to TRBD1. Germline CDR1 reads SGHTA; CDR2 reads FQGNSA. The CDR3 loop spans 13 amino acids. V lost 7 bases, J lost 5 bases, and 7 bases stayed unmatched. The CDR3 DNA follows: TGTGCCAGCAAGGTGGACAGGTCGGAGACCCAGTACTTC. As protein: CASKVDRSETQYF.

This clonotype has just a few counts. The gene calls are TRBV29-1 and TRBJ2-3; 8 bases match TRBD1. V gave up 8 bases and J gave up 3 bases; unmatched junction bases: 7. Per the germline V gene, CDR1 is SQVTM and CDR2 is ANQGSEA. The CDR3 loop spans 13 amino acids. For the CDR3, the DNA is TGCAGCCGCGGCAGGGGGCTAACAGATACGCAGTATTTT. This codes for CSRGRGLTDTQYF.